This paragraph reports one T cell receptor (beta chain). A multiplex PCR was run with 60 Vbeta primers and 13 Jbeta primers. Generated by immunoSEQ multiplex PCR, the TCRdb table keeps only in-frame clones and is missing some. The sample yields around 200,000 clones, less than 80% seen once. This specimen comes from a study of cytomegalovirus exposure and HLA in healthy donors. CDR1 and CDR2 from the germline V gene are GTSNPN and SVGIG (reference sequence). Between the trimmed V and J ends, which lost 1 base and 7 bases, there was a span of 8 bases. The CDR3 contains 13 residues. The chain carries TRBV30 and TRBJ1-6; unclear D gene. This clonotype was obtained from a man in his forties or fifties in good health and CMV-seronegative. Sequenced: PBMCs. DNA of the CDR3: TGTGCCTGGAGTGAGAACGGGAATTCACCCCTCCACTTT. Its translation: CAWSENGNSPLHF.